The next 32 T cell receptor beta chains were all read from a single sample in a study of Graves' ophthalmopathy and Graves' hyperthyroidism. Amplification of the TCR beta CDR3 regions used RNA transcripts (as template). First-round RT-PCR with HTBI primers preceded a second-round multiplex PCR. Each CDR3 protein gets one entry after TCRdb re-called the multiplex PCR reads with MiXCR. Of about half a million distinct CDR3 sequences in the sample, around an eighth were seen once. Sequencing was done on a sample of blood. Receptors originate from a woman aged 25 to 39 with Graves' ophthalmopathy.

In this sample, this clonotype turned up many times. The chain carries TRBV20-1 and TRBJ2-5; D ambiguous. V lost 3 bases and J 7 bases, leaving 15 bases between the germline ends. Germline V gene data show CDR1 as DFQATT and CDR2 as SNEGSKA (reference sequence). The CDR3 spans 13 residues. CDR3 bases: TGCAGTGCTAGTCCAGGCCTGTATGGGACCCAGTACTTC. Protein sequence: CSASPGLYGTQYF.

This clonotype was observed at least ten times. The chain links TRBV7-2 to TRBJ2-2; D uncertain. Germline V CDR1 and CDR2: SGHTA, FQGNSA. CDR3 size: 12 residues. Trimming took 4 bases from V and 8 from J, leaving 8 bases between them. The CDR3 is CASSSRRGELFF. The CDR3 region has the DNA TGTGCCAGCAGCTCCCGAAGGGGGGAGCTGTTTTTT. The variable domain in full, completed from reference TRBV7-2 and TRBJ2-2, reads GAGVSQSPSNKVTEKGKDVELRCDPISGHTALYWYRQSLGQGLEFLIYFQGNSAPDKSGLPSDRFSAERTGGSVSTLTIQRTQQEDSAVYLCASSSRRGELFFGEGSRLTVL.

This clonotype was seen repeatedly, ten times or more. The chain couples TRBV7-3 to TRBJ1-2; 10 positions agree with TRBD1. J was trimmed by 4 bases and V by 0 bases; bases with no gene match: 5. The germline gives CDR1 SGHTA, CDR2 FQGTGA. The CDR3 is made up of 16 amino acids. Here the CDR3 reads CASSLTSGQGSYGYTF. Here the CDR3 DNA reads TGTGCCAGCAGCTTAACGTCGGGACAGGGGTCCTATGGCTACACCTTC.

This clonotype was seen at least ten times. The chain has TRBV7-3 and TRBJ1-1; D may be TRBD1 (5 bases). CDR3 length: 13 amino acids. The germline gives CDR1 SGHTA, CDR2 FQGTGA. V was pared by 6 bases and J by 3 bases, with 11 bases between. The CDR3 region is CASRSGPYTEAFF. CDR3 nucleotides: TGTGCCAGCAGATCGGGACCGTACACTGAAGCTTTCTTT.

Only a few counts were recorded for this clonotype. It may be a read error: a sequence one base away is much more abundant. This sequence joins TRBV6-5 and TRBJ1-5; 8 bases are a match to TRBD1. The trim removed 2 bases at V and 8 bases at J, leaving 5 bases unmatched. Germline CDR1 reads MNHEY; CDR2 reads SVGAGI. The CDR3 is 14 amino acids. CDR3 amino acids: CASSYLRGREPQHF. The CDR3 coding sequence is TGTGCCAGCAGTTACCTCAGGGGGCGCGAGCCCCAGCATTTT.

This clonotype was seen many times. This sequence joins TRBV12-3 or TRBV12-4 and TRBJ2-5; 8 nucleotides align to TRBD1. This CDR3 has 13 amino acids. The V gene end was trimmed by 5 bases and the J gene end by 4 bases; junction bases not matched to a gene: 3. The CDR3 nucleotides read TGTGCCAGCAGTCACGGACAGGGAGAGACCCAGTACTTC. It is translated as CASSHGQGETQYF.

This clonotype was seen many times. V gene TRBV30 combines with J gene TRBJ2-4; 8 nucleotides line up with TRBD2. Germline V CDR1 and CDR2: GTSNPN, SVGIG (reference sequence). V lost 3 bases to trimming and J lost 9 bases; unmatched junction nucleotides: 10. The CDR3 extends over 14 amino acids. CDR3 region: CAWRSAGGRGIQYF. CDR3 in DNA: TGTGCCTGGAGGTCTGCGGGAGGTCGGGGCATTCAGTACTTC.

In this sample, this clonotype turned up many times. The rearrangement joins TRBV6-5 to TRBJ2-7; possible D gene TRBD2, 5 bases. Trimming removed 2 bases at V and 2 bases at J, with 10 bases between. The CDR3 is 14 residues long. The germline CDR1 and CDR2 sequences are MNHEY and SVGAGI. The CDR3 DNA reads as TGTGCCAGCAGTTACGGACTTAGCGCCTACGAGCAGTACTTC. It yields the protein CASSYGLSAYEQYF.

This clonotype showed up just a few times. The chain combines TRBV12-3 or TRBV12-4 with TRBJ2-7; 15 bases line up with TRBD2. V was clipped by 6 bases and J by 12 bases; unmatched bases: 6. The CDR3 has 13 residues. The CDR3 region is CASSQGLAGGLYF. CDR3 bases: TGTGCCAGCAGCCAGGGACTAGCGGGAGGTTTGTACTTC.

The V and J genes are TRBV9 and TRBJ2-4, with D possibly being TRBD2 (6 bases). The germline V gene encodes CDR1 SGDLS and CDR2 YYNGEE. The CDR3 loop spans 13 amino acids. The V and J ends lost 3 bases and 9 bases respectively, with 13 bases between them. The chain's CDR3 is CASSGGVGGIQYF. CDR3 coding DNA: TGTGCCAGCAGCGGAGGAGTGGGAGGCATTCAGTACTTC. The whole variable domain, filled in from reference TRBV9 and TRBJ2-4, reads DSGVTQTPKHLITATGQRVTLRCSPRSGDLSVYWYQQSLDQGLQFLIQYYNGEERAKGNILERFSAQQFPDLHSELNLSSLELGDSALYFCASSGGVGGIQYFGAGTRLSVL.

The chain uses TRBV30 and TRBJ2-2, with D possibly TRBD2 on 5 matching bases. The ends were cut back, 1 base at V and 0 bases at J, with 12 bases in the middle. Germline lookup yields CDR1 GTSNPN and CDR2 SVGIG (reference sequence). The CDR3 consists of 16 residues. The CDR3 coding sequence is TGTGCCTGGAGTGGGTACAGACTATCGAACACCGGGGAGCTGTTTTTT. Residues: CAWSGYRLSNTGELFF. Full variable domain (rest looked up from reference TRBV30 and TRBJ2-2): SQTIHQWPATLVQPVGSPLSLECTVEGTSNPNLYWYRQAAGRGLQLLFYSVGIGQISSEVPQNLSASRPQDRQFILSSKKLLLSDSGFYLCAWSGYRLSNTGELFFGEGSRLTVL.

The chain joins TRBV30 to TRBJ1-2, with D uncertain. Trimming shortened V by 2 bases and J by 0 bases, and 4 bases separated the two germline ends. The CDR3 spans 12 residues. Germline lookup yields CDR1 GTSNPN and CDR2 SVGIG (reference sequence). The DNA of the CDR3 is TGTGCCTGGAGTCGGACTAACTATGGCTACACCTTC. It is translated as CAWSRTNYGYTF.

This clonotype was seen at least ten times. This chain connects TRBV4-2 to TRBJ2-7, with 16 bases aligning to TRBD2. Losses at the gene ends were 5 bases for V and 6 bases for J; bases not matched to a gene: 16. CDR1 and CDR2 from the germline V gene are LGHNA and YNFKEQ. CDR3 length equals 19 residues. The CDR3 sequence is CASSNRPTGTSGRASEQYF. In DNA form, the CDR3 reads TGTGCCAGCAGCAACCGGCCCACCGGGACTAGCGGGAGGGCCAGCGAGCAGTACTTC.

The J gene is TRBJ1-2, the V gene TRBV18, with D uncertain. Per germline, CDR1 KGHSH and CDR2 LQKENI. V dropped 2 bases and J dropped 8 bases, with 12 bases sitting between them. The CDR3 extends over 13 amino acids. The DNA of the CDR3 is TGTGCCAGCTCACCATTAACCGAGGAGGGCTACACCTTC. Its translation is CASSPLTEEGYTF.

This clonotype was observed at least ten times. The CDR3 coding sequence is TGTGCCTGGAGTGCCCCACCCGGACGGATGGGCTATGGCTACACCTTC. Residues: CAWSAPPGRMGYGYTF. This sequence joins TRBV30 and TRBJ1-2; D unclear. The CDR3 is made up of 16 amino acids. V lost 1 base to trimming and J lost 4 bases, with 19 bases between them. From germline, CDR1 is GTSNPN and CDR2 SVGIG (reference sequence).

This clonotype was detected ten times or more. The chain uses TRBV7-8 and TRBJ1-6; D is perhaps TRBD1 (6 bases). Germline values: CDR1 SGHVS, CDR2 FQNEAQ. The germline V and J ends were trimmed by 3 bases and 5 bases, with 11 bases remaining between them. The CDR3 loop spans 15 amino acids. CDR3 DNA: TGTGCCAGCAGCTTCGTACAGGGTGATAATTCACCCCTCCACTTT. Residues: CASSFVQGDNSPLHF.

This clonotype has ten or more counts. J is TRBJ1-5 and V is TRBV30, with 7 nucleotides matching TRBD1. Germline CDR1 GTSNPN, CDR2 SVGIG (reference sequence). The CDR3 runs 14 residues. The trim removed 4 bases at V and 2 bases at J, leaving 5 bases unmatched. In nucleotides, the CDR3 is TGTGCCTGGACAGGGGGAGTTGGCAATCAGCCCCAGCATTTT. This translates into CAWTGGVGNQPQHF.

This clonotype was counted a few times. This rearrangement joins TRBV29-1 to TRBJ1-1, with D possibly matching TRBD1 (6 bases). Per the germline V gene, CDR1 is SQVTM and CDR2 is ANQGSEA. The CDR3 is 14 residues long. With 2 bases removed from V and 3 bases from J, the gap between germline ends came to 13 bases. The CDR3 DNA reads TGCAGCGTTGAATCCCGGGGGGCTTACACTGAAGCTTTCTTT. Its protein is CSVESRGAYTEAFF.

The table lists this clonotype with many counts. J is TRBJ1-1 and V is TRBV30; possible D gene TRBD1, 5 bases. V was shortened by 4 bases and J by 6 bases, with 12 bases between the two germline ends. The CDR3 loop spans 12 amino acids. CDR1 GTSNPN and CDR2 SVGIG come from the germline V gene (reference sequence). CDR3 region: CAWNPGRSEAFF. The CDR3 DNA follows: TGTGCCTGGAATCCGGGGCGCTCTGAAGCTTTCTTT.

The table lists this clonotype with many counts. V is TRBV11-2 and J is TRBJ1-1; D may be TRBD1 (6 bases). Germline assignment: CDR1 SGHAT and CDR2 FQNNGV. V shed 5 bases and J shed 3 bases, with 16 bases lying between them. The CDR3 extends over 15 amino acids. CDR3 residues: CASSPYRAGDTEAFF. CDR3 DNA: TGTGCCAGCAGCCCGTACAGGGCGGGCGACACTGAAGCTTTCTTT. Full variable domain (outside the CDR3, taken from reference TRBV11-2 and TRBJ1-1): EAGVAQSPRYKIIEKRQSVAFWCNPISGHATLYWYQQILGQGPKLLIQFQNNGVVDDSQLPKDRFSAERLKGVDSTLKIQPAKLEDSAVYLCASSPYRAGDTEAFFGQGTRLTVV.

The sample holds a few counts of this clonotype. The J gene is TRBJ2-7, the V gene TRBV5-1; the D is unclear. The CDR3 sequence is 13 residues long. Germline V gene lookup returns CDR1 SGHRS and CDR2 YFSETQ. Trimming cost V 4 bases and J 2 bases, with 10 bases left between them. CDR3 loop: CASSLAHTYEQYF. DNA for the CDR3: TGCGCCAGCAGCCTGGCTCACACCTACGAGCAGTACTTC.

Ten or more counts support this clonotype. In DNA, the CDR3 is TGTGCCAGCAGTGATGGGAAAAGACAGGGGAGGAGATTGGCGGATGAAGCTTTCTTT. This gives the protein CASSDGKRQGRRLADEAFF. This chain connects TRBV25-1 to TRBJ1-1, with TRBD1 identical over 8 bases. This CDR3 spans 19 amino acids. In germline, CDR1 is MGHDK, CDR2 SYGVNS. J gave up 7 bases and V 3 bases, and 22 bases lay outside the gene matches.

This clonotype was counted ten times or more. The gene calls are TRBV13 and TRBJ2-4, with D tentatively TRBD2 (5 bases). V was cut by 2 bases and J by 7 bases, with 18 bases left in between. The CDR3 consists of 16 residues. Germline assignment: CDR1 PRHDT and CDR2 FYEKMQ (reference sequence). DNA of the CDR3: TGTGCCAGCAGCTTAACGTTAGGAGAGGGTGCCAACATTCAGTACTTC. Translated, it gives CASSLTLGEGANIQYF.

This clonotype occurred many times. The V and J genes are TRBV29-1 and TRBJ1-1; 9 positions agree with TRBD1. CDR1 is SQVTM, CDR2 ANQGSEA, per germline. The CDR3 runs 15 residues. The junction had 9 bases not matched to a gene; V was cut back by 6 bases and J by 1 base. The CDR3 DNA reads TGCAGCGTCCCGGGACAGGGCTTTGGGAACACTGAAGCTTTCTTT. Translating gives CSVPGQGFGNTEAFF.

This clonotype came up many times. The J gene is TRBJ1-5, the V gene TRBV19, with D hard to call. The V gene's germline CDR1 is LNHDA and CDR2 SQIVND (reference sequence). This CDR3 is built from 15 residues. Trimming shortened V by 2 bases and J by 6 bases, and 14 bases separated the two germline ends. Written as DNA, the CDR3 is TGTGCCAGTAGTATAAGTCAAGGCTCCAGTCAGCCCCAGCATTTT. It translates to CASSISQGSSQPQHF.

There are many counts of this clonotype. CDR3 in amino acids: CASSEPGLAFPYEQYF. The CDR3 DNA is TGTGCCAGCAGTGAGCCGGGACTAGCGTTCCCCTACGAGCAGTACTTC. This chain uses TRBV6-1 with TRBJ2-7, with TRBD2 matching 10 bases. Per the germline V gene, CDR1 is MNHNS and CDR2 is SASEGT. The CDR3 covers 16 residues. V was pared by 3 bases and J by 2 bases, with 7 bases of the junction left unmatched.

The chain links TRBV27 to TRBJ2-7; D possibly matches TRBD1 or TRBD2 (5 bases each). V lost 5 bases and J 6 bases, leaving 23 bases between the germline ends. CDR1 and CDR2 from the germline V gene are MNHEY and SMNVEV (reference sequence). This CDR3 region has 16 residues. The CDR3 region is CASSRGRGDLAGEQYF. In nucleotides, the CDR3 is TGTGCCAGCAGTCGGGGACGGGGAGACCTTGCAGGCGAGCAGTACTTC.

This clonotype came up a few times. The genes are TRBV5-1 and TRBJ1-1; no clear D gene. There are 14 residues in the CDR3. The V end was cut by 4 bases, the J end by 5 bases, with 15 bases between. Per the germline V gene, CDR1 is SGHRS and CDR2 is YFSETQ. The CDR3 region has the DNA TGCGCCAGCAGCGCCGGGAGCCTTGGAACTGAAGCTTTCTTT. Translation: CASSAGSLGTEAFF.

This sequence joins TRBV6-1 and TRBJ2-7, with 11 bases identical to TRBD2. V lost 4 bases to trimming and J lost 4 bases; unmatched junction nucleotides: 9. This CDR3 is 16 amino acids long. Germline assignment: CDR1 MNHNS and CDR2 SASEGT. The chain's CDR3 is CASSASRLAGIYEQYF. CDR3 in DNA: TGTGCCAGCAGTGCTAGTAGACTAGCGGGAATATACGAGCAGTACTTC.

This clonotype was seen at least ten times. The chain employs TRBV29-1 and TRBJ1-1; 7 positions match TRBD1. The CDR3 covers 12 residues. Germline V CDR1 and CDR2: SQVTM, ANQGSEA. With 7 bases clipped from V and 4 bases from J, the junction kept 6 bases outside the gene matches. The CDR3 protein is CSARQGPTEAFF. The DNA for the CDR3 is TGCAGCGCAAGACAGGGACCCACTGAAGCTTTCTTT.

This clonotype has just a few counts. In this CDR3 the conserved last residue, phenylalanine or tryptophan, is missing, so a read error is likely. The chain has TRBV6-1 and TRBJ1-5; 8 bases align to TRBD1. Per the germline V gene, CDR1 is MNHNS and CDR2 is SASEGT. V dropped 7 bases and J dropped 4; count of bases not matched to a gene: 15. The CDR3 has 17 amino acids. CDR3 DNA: TGTGCCAGCACCCGGGACAGGTGGCATTTAGCTAATCAGCCCCAGCATGTT. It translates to CASTRDRWHLANQPQHV.

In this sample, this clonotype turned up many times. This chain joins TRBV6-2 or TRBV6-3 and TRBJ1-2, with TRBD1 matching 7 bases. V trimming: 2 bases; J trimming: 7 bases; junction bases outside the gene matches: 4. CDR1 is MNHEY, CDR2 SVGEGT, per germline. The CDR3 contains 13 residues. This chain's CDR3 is CASSYDRAGGYTF. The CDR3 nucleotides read TGTGCCAGCAGTTACGACAGGGCAGGTGGCTACACCTTC.